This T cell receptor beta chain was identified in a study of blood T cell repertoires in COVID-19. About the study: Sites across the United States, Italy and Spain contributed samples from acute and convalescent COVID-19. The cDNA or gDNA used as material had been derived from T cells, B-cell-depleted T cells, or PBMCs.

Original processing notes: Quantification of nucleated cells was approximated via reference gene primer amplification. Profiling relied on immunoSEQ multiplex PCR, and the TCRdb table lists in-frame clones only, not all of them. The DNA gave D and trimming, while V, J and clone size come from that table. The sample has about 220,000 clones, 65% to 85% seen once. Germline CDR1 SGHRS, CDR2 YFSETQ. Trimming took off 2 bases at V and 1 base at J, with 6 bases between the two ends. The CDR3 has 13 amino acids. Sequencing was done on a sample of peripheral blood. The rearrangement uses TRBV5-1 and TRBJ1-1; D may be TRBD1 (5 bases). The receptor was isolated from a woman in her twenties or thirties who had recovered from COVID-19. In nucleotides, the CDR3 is TGCGCCAGCAGCTTCCAGGGGAACACTGAAGCTTTCTTT. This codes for CASSFQGNTEAFF.